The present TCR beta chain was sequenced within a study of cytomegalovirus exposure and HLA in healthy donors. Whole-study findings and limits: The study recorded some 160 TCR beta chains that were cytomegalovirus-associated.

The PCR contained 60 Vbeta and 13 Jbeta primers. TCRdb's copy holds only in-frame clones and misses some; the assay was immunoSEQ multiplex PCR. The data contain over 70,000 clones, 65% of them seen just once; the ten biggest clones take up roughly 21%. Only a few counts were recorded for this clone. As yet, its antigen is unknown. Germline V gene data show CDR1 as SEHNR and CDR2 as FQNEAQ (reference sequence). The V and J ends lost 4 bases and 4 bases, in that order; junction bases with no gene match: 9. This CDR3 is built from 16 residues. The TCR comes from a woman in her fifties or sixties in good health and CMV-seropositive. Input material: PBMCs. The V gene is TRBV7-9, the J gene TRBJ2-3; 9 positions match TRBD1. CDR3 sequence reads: CASSSRTGEAADTQYF. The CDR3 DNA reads TGTGCCAGCAGCTCAAGGACAGGGGAGGCGGCAGATACGCAGTATTTT.